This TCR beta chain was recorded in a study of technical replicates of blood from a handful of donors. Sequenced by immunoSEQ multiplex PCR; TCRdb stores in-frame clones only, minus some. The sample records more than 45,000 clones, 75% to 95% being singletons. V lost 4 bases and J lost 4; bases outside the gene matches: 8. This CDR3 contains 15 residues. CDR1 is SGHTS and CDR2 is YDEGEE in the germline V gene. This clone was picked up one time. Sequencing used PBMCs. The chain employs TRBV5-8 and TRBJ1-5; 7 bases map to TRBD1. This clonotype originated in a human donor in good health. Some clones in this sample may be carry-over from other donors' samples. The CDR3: CASSRGTVLNQPQHF. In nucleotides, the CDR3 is TGTGCCAGCAGCCGGGGGACAGTCCTTAATCAGCCCCAGCATTTT.